These T cell receptor beta chains were read from a single sample in a study of blood T cell repertoires in COVID-19. The table came from immunoSEQ multiplex PCR; TCRdb's copy has only in-frame clones and leaves some out. The sample includes under 300,000 clones, around 90% of them seen just once. Material for sequencing was PBMCs or T cells enriched from blood (not recorded which). These TCRs come from a woman between 40 and 55 years old with acute COVID-19. Both conserved end residues are part of each CDR3. A D gene is named only where the DNA matches it firmly. Size tells how often a clone was seen (once, few, many) or the class of an expanded clone, and some rows leave it out.

D: NA
V: TRBV18
J: TRBJ1-1
size: NA
DNA: TGTGCCAGCTCGCCTCTCCAGGGGAACACTGAAGCTTTCTTT
CDR3: CASSPLQGNTEAFF

D: NA
V: TRBV5-4
J: TRBJ2-2
size: few
DNA: TGTGCCAGCAGTCCCGACCGGGGCACCGGGGAGCTGTTTTTT
CDR3: CASSPDRGTGELFF

D: NA
V: TRBV29-1
J: TRBJ1-4
size: few
DNA: TGCAGCGCGTTTACCTGGGAGAGCGGACTGTTTTTT
CDR3: CSAFTWESGLFF

D: TRBD1
V: TRBV30
J: TRBJ2-5
size: NA
DNA: TGTGCCTGGAGTCTCGACAGGGTACGAGAGACCCAGTACTTC
CDR3: CAWSLDRVRETQYF

D: NA
V: TRBV5-4
J: TRBJ2-5
size: NA
DNA: TGTGCCAGCAGCCCCCCCGGAGAGACCCAGTACTTC
CDR3: CASSPPGETQYF

D: NA
V: TRBV25-1
J: TRBJ2-5
size: NA
DNA: TGTGCCAGCAGTGAATATAAGGGGGAAGAGACCCAGTACTTC
CDR3: CASSEYKGEETQYF

D: NA
V: TRBV27
J: TRBJ1-6
size: few
DNA: TGTGCCAGCAGTTATGTACAGGATTCACCCCTCCACTTT
CDR3: CASSYVQDSPLHF

D: TRBD1
V: TRBV7-6
J: TRBJ1-6
size: NA
DNA: TGTGCCAGCAGTCGGGACAGCCAGTATAATTCACCCCTCCACTTT
CDR3: CASSRDSQYNSPLHF

D: NA
V: TRBV6-5
J: TRBJ2-1
size: NA
DNA: TGTGCCAGCATCCAGACAGACTACAATGAGCAGTTCTTC
CDR3: CASIQTDYNEQFF

D: TRBD2
V: TRBV18
J: TRBJ2-1
size: NA
DNA: TGTGCCAGCTCACAGGGACTAGCTTGGAGTGAGCAGTTCTTC
CDR3: CASSQGLAWSEQFF

D: TRBD2
V: TRBV9
J: TRBJ2-5
size: NA
DNA: TGTGCCAGCAGCGTAGGCAATAGCGGGATTTCCCAAGAGACCCAGTACTTC
CDR3: CASSVGNSGISQETQYF

D: TRBD2
V: TRBV9
J: TRBJ2-1
size: NA
DNA: TGTGCCAGCAGCGTACGCTTCGCGGGGGGGCCCGATGAGCAGTTCTTC
CDR3: CASSVRFAGGPDEQFF

D: TRBD1
V: TRBV4-3
J: TRBJ1-4
size: NA
DNA: TGCGCCAGCAGCCAAGATACAGGGGTGGGAAAACTGTTTTTT
CDR3: CASSQDTGVGKLFF

D: NA
V: TRBV28
J: TRBJ2-7
size: NA
DNA: TGTGCCAGCAGTAGGGACAACTCCTACGAGCAGTACTTC
CDR3: CASSRDNSYEQYF

D: TRBD2
V: TRBV29-1
J: TRBJ2-1
size: NA
DNA: TGCAGCGTTGCCCATAGGCTAGCGGGAAACGAGCAGTTCTTC
CDR3: CSVAHRLAGNEQFF

D: NA
V: TRBV15
J: TRBJ1-2
size: NA
DNA: TGTGCCACCAGCAGAGTCCTCGCTAACTATGGCTACACCTTC
CDR3: CATSRVLANYGYTF

D: NA
V: TRBV7-2
J: TRBJ1-5
size: NA
DNA: TGTGCCAGCAGCGACGCGGCGGGTCAGCCCCAGCATTTT
CDR3: CASSDAAGQPQHF

D: NA
V: TRBV10-3
J: TRBJ2-1
size: NA
DNA: TGTGCCATCAGTGAGTCCCCGAATGAGCAGTTCTTC
CDR3: CAISESPNEQFF

D: TRBD2
V: TRBV6-2/TRBV6-3
J: TRBJ2-5
size: NA
DNA: TGTGCCAGCAGTTACGGGTGGCTAGCGGGAGGGCAAGAGACCCAGTACTTC
CDR3: CASSYGWLAGGQETQYF

D: TRBD1
V: TRBV11-3
J: TRBJ2-1
size: NA
DNA: TGTGCCAGCAGCTTAGATCCCACAGGGGGCGATAGGAATGAGCAGTTCTTC
CDR3: CASSLDPTGGDRNEQFF

D: NA
V: TRBV28
J: TRBJ1-2
size: few
DNA: TGTGCCAGCACCCGAAAGCCCAACTATGGCTACACCTTC
CDR3: CASTRKPNYGYTF

D: NA
V: TRBV7-9
J: TRBJ1-2
size: NA
DNA: TGTGCCAGCAGCTACGGACCGGGGAGGGGGGGCTACACCTTC
CDR3: CASSYGPGRGGYTF

D: NA
V: TRBV30
J: TRBJ1-2
size: few
DNA: TGTGCCTGGAGAAAGGACACAACCCGCTATGGCTACACCTTC
CDR3: CAWRKDTTRYGYTF

D: NA
V: TRBV18
J: TRBJ1-5
size: NA
DNA: TGTGCCAGCTCACCGAACGGGGGGCAGCCCCAGCATTTT
CDR3: CASSPNGGQPQHF

D: NA
V: TRBV7-2
J: TRBJ1-4
size: NA
DNA: TGTGCCAGCAGCTTAGCTTTCAGGGTGCGTGAAAAACTGTTTTTT
CDR3: CASSLAFRVREKLFF